The text below deals with one TCR beta chain. This table comes from immunoSEQ multiplex PCR, and its TCRdb copy is limited to in-frame clones, with some not included. The sample includes more than 65,000 clones, approximately 97% seen only once; the top ten take around 0.2%. The data belong to a study of technical replicates of blood from several donors. Germline V gene data show CDR1 as SGDLS and CDR2 as YYNGEE. CDR3 length: 18 amino acids. V shed 4 bases, J shed 5 bases, and the junction held 10 bases outside the gene matches. This sequence joins TRBV9 and TRBJ2-1; 15 nucleotides match TRBD2. Sequenced: T cells isolated from PBMCs. The source of this sequence is a human donor in good health. Written as DNA, the CDR3 is TGTGCCAGCAGCTCAAGGACTAGCGGGAGGGCCTACGACAATGAGCAGTTCTTC. This sequence encodes CASSSRTSGRAYDNEQFF.